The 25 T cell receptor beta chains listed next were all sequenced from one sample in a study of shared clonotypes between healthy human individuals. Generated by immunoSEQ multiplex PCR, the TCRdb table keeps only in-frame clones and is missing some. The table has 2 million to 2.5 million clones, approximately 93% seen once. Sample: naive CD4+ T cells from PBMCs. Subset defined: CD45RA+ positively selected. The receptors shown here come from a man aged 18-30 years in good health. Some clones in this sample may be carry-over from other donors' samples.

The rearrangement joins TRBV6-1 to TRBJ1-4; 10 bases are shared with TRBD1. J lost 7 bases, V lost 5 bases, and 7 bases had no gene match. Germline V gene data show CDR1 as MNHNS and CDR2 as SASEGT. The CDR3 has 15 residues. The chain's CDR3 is CASSIRDRGGEKLFF. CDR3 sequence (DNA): TGTGCCAGCAGTATACGGGACAGGGGAGGTGAAAAACTGTTTTTT.

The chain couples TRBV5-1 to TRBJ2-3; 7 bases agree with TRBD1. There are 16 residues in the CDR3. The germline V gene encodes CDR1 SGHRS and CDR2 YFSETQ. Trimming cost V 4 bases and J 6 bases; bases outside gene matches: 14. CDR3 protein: CASSPRTGQTWDTQYF. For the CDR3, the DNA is TGCGCCAGCAGCCCTCGGACAGGCCAAACGTGGGATACGCAGTATTTT.

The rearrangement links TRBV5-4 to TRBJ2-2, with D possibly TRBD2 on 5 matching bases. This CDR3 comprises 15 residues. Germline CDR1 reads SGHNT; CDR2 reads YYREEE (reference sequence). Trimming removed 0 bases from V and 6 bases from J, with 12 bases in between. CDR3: CASSLDRGRAGELFF. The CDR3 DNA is TGTGCCAGCAGCTTGGATCGGGGTCGGGCCGGGGAGCTGTTTTTT.

The CDR3 protein is CASSARGSFLHSNEKLFF. CDR3 bases: TGTGCCAGCAGTGCCAGGGGGTCCTTCTTGCATAGTAATGAAAAACTGTTTTTT. The chain has TRBV2 and TRBJ1-4, with 7 bases aligning to TRBD1. CDR1 is SNHLY, CDR2 FYNNEI, per germline. The trim removed 4 bases at V and 4 bases at J, leaving 15 bases unmatched. There are 18 residues in the CDR3. The whole variable domain, remainder taken from reference TRBV2 and TRBJ1-4, is EPEVTQTPSHQVTQMGQEVILRCVPISNHLYFYWYRQILGQKVEFLVSFYNNEISEKSEIFDDQFSVERPDGSNFTLKIRSTKLEDSAMYFCASSARGSFLHSNEKLFFGSGTQLSVL.

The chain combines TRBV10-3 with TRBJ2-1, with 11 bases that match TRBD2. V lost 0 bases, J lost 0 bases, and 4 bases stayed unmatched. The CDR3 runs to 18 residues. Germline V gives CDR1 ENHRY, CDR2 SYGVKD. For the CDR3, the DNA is TGTGCCATCAGTGAGTCTGGGACTAGCGGAAGCTCCTACAATGAGCAGTTCTTC. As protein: CAISESGTSGSSYNEQFF.

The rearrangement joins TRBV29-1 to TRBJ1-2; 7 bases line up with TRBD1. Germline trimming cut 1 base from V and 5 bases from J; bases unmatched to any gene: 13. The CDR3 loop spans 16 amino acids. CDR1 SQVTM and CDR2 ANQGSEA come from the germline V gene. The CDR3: CSVEGLGTDHPYGYTF. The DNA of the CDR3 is TGCAGCGTTGAAGGTTTAGGGACAGATCATCCGTATGGCTACACCTTC.

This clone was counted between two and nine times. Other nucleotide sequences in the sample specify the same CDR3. This CDR3 reads CASSLYDEQYF. The CDR3 region has the DNA TGTGCCAGCAGCTTATACGACGAGCAGTACTTC. The chain couples TRBV7-9 to TRBJ2-7, with D hard to call. The V and J ends lost 2 bases and 5 bases respectively, with 4 bases between them. The germline gives CDR1 SEHNR, CDR2 FQNEAQ (reference sequence). This CDR3 comprises 11 residues.

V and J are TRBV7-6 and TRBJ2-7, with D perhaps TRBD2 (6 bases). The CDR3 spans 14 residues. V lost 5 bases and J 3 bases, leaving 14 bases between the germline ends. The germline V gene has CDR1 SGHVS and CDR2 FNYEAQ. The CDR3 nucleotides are TGTGCCAGCAGCCAGGGACTTGGTGACTACGAGCAGTACTTC. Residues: CASSQGLGDYEQYF.

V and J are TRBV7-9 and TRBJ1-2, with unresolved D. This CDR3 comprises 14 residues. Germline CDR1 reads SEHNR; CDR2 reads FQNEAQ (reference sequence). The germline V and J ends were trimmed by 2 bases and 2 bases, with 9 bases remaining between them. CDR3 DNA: TGTGCCAGCAGCTTACCTATAGGGAACTATGGCTACACCTTC. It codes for CASSLPIGNYGYTF.

The DNA of the CDR3 is TGTGCCAGCAGCTTAGTTAGGCAGGGTGGAGAAAAACTGTTTTTT. Translated, it gives CASSLVRQGGEKLFF. The chain is built from TRBV7-2 and TRBJ1-4; TRBD1 might be the D (5 bases). V lost 1 base to trimming and J lost 8 bases, with 14 bases between them. Per the germline V gene, CDR1 is SGHTA and CDR2 is FQGNSA. The CDR3 contains 15 residues.

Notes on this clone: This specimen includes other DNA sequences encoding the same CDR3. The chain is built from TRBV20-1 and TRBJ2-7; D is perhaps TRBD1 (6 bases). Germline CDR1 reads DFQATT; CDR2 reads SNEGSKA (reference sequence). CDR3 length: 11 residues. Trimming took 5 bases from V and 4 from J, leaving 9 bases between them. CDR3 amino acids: CSAGGRYEQYF. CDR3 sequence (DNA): TGCAGTGCTGGGGGCAGATACGAGCAGTACTTC.

The CDR3 reads CASSRQQGPPVYGYTF. The CDR3 DNA is TGTGCCAGTAGTAGGCAACAGGGACCCCCTGTGTATGGCTACACCTTC. The rearrangement links TRBV19 to TRBJ1-2; possibly TRBD1 for D (6 bases). V shed 4 bases and J shed 5 bases, with 20 bases lying between them. This CDR3 spans 16 amino acids. CDR1 is LNHDA, CDR2 SQIVND, per germline (reference sequence).

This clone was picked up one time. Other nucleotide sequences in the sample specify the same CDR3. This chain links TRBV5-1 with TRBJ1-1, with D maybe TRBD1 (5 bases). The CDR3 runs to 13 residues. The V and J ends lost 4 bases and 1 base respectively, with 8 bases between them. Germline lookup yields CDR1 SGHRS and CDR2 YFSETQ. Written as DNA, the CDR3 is TGCGCCAGCAGCCGGGACCCGAACACTGAAGCTTTCTTT. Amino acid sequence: CASSRDPNTEAFF.

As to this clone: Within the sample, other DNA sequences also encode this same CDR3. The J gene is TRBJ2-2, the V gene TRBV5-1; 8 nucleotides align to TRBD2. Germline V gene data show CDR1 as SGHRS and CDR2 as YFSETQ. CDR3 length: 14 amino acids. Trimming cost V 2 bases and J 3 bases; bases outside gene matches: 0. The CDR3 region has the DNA TGCGCCAGCAGCTTTAGCGGGGACACCGGGGAGCTGTTTTTT. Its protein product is CASSFSGDTGELFF. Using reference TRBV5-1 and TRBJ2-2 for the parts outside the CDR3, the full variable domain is KAGVTQTPRYLIKTRGQQVTLSCSPISGHRSVSWYQQTPGQGLQFLFEYFSETQRNKGNFPGRFSGRQFSNSRSEMNVSTLELGDSALYLCASSFSGDTGELFFGEGSRLTVL.

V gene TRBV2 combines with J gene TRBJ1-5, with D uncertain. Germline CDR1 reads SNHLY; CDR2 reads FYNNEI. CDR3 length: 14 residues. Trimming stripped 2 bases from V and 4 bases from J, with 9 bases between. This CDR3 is CASSEFPPNQPQHF. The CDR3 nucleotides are TGTGCCAGCAGTGAATTCCCGCCGAATCAGCCCCAGCATTTT. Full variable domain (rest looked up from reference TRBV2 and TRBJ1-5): EPEVTQTPSHQVTQMGQEVILRCVPISNHLYFYWYRQILGQKVEFLVSFYNNEISEKSEIFDDQFSVERPDGSNFTLKIRSTKLEDSAMYFCASSEFPPNQPQHFGDGTRLSIL.

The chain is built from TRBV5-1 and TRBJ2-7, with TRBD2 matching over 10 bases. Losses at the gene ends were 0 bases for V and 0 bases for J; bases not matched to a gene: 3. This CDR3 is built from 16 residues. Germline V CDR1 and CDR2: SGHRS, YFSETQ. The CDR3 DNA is TGCGCCAGCAGCTTGGACGGACTAGCGGCCTCCTACGAGCAGTACTTC. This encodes CASSLDGLAASYEQYF.

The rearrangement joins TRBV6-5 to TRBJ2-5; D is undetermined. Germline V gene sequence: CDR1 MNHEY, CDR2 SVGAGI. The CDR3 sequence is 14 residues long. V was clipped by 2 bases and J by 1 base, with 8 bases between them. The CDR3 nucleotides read TGTGCCAGCAGTTACGGTGCGGCCCAAGAGACCCAGTACTTC. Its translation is CASSYGAAQETQYF.

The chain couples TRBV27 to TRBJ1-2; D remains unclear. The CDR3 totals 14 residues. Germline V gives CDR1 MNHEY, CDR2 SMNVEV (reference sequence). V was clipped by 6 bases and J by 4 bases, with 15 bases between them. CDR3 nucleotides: TGTGCCAGCAGAATTCGGGGAATGGGCTATGGCTACACCTTC. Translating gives CASRIRGMGYGYTF.

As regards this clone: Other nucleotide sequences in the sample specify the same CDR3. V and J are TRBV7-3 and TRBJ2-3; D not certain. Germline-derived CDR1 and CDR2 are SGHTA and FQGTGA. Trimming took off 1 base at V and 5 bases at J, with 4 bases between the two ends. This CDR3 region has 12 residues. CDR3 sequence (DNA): TGTGCCAGCAGCTTAATCGGAGATACGCAGTATTTT. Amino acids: CASSLIGDTQYF.

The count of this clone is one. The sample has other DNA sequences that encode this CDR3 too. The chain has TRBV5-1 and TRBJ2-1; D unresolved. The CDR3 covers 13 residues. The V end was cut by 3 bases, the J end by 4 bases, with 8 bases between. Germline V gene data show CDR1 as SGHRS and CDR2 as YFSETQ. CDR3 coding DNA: TGCGCCAGCAGCTGGGAAGGTTACAATGAGCAGTTCTTC. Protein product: CASSWEGYNEQFF. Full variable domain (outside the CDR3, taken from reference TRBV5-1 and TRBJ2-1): KAGVTQTPRYLIKTRGQQVTLSCSPISGHRSVSWYQQTPGQGLQFLFEYFSETQRNKGNFPGRFSGRQFSNSRSEMNVSTLELGDSALYLCASSWEGYNEQFFGPGTRLTVL.

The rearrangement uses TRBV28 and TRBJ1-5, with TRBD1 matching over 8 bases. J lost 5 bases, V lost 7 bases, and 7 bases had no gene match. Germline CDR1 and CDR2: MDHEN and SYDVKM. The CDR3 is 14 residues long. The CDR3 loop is CASTPAGGHQPQHF. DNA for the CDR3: TGTGCCAGCACCCCCGCAGGGGGCCATCAGCCCCAGCATTTT.

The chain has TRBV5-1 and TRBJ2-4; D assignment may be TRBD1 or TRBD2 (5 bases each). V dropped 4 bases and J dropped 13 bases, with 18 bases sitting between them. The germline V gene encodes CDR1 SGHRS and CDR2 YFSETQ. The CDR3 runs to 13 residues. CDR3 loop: CASSQPGTTGQYF. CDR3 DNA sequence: TGCGCCAGCAGCCAACCAGGGACGACCGGACAGTACTTC.

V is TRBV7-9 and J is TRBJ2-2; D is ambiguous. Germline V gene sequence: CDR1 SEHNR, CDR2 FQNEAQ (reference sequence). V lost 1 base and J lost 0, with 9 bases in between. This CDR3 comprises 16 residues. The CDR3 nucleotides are TGTGCCAGCAGCTTAGGAGTGGTGGCGAACACCGGGGAGCTGTTTTTT. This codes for CASSLGVVANTGELFF.

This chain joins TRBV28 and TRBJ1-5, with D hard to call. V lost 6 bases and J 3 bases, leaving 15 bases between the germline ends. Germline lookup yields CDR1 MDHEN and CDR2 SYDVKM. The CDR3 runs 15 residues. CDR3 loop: CASRSQQTLNQPQHF. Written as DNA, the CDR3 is TGTGCCAGCAGGTCACAGCAAACCCTCAATCAGCCCCAGCATTTT.

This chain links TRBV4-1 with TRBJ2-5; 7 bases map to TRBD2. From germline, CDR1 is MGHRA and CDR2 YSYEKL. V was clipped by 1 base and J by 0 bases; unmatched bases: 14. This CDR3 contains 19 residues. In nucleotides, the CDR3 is TGCGCCAGCAGCCAAGTCCTTACCCGGGCTAGCGGCCACCAAGAGACCCAGTACTTC. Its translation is CASSQVLTRASGHQETQYF.